This T cell receptor beta chain came from a study of vaccination effects on CD4 cells after COVID-19. As to this clone: Antigen unknown.

Profiled with immunoSEQ multiplex PCR; TCRdb holds only in-frame clones, not every one. Counted here are tens of thousands of clones, 65% to 85% occurring once; the ten biggest clones make up around 3%. Cells that had been cultured for 9 to 10 days were the source of isolated CD4+ T cells. The sample consisted of CD4+ T cells from PBMCs cultured without peptide, taken before COVID-19 vaccination. The clonotype comes from a human donor who received a COVID-19 vaccine.

The CDR3 protein is CASSDLGIDTQYF. In DNA, the CDR3 is TGTGCCAGCAGTGATCTCGGGATTGATACGCAGTATTTT. The J gene is TRBJ2-3, the V gene TRBV2, with D perhaps matching TRBD2 (5 bases). This CDR3 region has 13 residues. Trimming took 3 bases from V and 6 from J, leaving 10 bases between them. From germline, CDR1 is SNHLY and CDR2 FYNNEI.